This entry describes one TCR beta chain. This receptor's antigen is unknown. No much larger clone exists at a distance of one base, and base qualities are not known. In Seattle, one collaborating source enrolled patients while the infection was active and tracked those patients longitudinally over the course of disease. Collaborating institutions collected whole blood in K2EDTA tubes following their own protocols. For TCRbeta analysis, collaborators shipped samples as frozen whole blood, isolated PBMCs, or DNA extracted from either of those sample types. V loses 2 bases at its end and J loses 9 bases; junction bases beyond the gene matches: 3. Taken from the germline V gene, the CDR1 and CDR2 loops are SGDLS and YYNGEE. From the cysteine up to the phenylalanine, the CDR3 has a length of 14 residues. The kept DNA is CDR3 alone, 42 bases in frame from the first base. The immunoSEQ Assay, a bias-controlled multiplex PCR, was used to amplify TCRbeta CDR3 regions from genomic DNA. The original methods were these. The number of nucleated cells in each sample was estimated by amplification of reference gene primers within the assay. To quantify the absolute abundance of each unique TCRbeta CDR3 rearrangement, sequence reads were collapsed and filtered. For each sample, productive Simpson clonality was calculated by taking the square root of Simpson's diversity index across productive rearrangements. This immuneACCESS table, as held by TCRdb, lists in-frame sequences with V and J called but not all clones. Of the missing ones, under half trace to an unresolved V gene in checked studies; the others have no known cause. V and J calls and clone size come straight from that table; D and trimming were deduced from the DNA. The sample table holds over 100,000 clones, of which roughly 87% were seen once. 4% to 5.5% of the sample comes from the top ten.

This sample was included in a study of blood T cell repertoires in COVID-19 (dated by TCRdb to the early 2020s). Some background on the complete study: The collaborator samples originated in the United States, Italy and Spain and spanned the acute and convalescent phases of COVID-19. The repertoires were released in a freely available public database intended as a resource for research on the immune response to SARS-CoV-2. Deeply sampled blood TCRbeta repertoires from subjects exposed to, actively infected with, or recovered from COVID-19 were included in the dataset. The sample metadata nearly always contained a de-identified subject ID, COVID-19 status, age in years and sex. The prospective study material was composed of cDNA or gDNA derived from T cells, B-cell-depleted T cells, or PBMCs. Samples were obtained from the ongoing ImmuneRACE study (first 160 participants) and from some 1,300 subjects provided by 6 global collaborators. Where available, HLA class I and class II types were taken from metadata supplied by the sample provider and were not determined by assay-based typing.

Study-wide conclusions, independent of this receptor: The amount of clinical and demographic metadata varied by source and participant and was provided uncurated.

Sequenced material: peripheral blood. This receptor chain uses TRBV9 and TRBJ2-1; 12 of the junction bases match TRBD1. The sequence was collected from a woman aged 50 to 60 with COVID-19, enrolled during active disease. The DNA sequence is as follows: TGTGCCAGCAGCGTCGGGACAGGGGGCGCTGAGCAGTTCTTC. It translates as CASSVGTGGAEQFF.